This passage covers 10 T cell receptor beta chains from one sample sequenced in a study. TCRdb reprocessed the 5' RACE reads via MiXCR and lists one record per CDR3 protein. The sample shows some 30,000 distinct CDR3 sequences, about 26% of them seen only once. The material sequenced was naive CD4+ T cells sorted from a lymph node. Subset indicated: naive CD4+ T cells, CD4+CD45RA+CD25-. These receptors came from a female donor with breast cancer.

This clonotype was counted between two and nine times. CDR3 coding DNA: TGTGCCAGCAGTCCGCTAGCGCAAGAGACCCAGTACTTC. It encodes CASSPLAQETQYF. The chain carries TRBV12-3 or TRBV12-4 and TRBJ2-5; maybe TRBD2 (6 bases). The length of the CDR3 is 13 residues. Trimming took off 5 bases at V and 2 bases at J, with 9 bases between the two ends.

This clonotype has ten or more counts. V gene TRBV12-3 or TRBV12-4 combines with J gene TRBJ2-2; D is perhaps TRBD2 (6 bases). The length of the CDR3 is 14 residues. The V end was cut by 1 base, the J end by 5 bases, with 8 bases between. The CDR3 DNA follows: TGTGCCAGCAGTTTAGGGGGGGAAACCGGGGAGCTGTTTTTT. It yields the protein CASSLGGETGELFF.

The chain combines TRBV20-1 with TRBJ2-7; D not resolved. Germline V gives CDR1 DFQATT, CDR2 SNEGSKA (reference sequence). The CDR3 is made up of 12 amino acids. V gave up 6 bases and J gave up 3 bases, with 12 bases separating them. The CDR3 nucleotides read TGCAGTGCCACGGGTCCAATCTACGAGCAGTACTTC. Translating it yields CSATGPIYEQYF.

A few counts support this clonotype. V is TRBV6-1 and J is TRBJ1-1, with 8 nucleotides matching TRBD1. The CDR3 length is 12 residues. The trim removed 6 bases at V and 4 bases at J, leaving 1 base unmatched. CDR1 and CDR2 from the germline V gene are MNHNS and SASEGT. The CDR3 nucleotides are TGTGCCAGCAGAGGGACAGGCACTGAAGCTTTCTTT. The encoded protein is CASRGTGTEAFF.

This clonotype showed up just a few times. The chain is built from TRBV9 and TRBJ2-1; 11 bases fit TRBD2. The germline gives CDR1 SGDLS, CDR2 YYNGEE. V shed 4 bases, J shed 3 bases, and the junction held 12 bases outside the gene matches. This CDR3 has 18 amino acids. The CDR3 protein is CASSPLGSLAGGYNEQFF. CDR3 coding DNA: TGTGCCAGCAGCCCCCTGGGAAGTCTAGCGGGGGGCTACAATGAGCAGTTCTTC. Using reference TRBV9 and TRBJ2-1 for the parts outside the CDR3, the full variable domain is DSGVTQTPKHLITATGQRVTLRCSPRSGDLSVYWYQQSLDQGLQFLIQYYNGEERAKGNILERFSAQQFPDLHSELNLSSLELGDSALYFCASSPLGSLAGGYNEQFFGPGTRLTVL.

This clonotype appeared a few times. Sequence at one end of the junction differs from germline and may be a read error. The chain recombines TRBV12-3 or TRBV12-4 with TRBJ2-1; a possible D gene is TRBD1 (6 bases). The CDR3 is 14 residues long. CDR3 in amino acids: CASSPGTNYNEPFF. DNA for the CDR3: TGTGCCAGCAGTCCCGGGACAAACTACAATGAGCCGTTCTTC.

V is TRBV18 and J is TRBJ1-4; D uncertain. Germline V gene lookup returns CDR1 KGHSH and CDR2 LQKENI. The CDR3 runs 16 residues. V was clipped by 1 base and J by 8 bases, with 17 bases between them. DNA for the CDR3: TGTGCCAGCTCACCACGGCTTCAGGAGGGCAGCGAAAAACTGTTTTTT. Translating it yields CASSPRLQEGSEKLFF.

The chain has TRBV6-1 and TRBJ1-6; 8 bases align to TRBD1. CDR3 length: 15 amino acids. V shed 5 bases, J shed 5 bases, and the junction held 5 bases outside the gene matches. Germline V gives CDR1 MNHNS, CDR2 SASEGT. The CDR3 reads CASSPRTGNNSPLHF. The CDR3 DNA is TGTGCCAGCAGTCCGCGGACAGGGAATAATTCACCCCTCCACTTT.

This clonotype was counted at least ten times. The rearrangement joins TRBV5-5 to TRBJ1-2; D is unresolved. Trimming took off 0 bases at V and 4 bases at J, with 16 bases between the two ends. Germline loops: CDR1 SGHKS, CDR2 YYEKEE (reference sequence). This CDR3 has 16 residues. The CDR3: CASSLDPVERSYGYTF. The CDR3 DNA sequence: TGTGCCAGCAGCTTGGACCCCGTGGAGAGGAGCTATGGCTACACCTTC.

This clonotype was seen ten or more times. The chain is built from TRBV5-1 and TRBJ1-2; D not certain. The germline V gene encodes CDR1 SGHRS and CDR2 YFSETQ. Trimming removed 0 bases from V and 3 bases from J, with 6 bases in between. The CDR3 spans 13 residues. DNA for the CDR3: TGCGCCAGCAGCTTGGGAGACTACTATGGCTACACCTTC. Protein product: CASSLGDYYGYTF.